Reported below is one T cell receptor (beta chain). The antigen is unknown. The listed genes are named as in mouse. Coverage ceases 3 residues before the CDR3 finishes, and the germline J gene fills in the end. Markers used for sorting pooled cutaneous lymph node cells were CD4, CD8alpha, NKG2D, NKG2ACE and others. The sample originates from a study of CD8+ T cells in alopecia areata. About the research overall: Grafting placed skin from approximately 6-12-month-old C3H/HeJ donors with spontaneous alopecia onto roughly 6-11-week-old female C3H/HeJ mice.

The CDR3 runs to 14 residues. Trimming stripped 0 bases from V and 4 bases from J, with 4 bases between. CDR1 is LGHNA, CDR2 YNLKQL, per germline (reference sequence). Sequencing used cDNA as its template, made by extracting RNA and reverse transcribing it. Clones were read by immunoSEQ multiplex PCR, and TCRdb kept only the in-frame ones, dropping some. In total the sample includes 290,000 or so clones, none of them seen once. Study results and caveats: Alopecia totalis/universalis scalp especially showed more expanded CD8+ clones than normal scalp.

The TCR was taken from a C3H/HeJ mouse with alopecia areata. For this mouse line, the MHC haplotype is H2-k. The J gene is TRBJ1-6, the V gene TRBV5; no firm D call. Being an ORF, TRBJ1-6 has a function that is uncertain. Material: CD4+ T cells sorted from a lymph node. The CDR3 spells CASSQDWYNSPLYF. CDR3 bases read: TGTGCCAGCAGCCAAGATTGGTATAATTCGCCC.